The T cell receptor beta chain under discussion was sequenced for a study of identical twins. The CDR3 has 13 amino acids. The trim removed 8 bases at V and 5 bases at J, leaving 9 bases unmatched. The germline V gene encodes CDR1 DFQATT and CDR2 SNEGSKA (reference sequence). Study-level findings and limits: Models underestimated out-of-frame TCR alpha sharing in monozygotic twins.

This clonotype came up a few times. Its specificity is not known. Carrying unique molecular identifiers, the cDNA also gained a universal primer site through template switching. One entry per CDR3 protein results from TCRdb running MiXCR on the 5' RACE reads. The sample carries 690,000 or so distinct CDR3 sequences, around 6% recorded once. What was sequenced was naive T cells sorted from blood. This chain joins TRBV20-1 and TRBJ2-1; TRBD2 aligns across 7 bases. The origin of this receptor is a man between 18 and 35 years old in good health. The CDR3 region is CSRPGLADNEQFF. CDR3 nucleotides: TGCAGTCGGCCGGGGCTAGCGGACAATGAGCAGTTCTTC.